The next 20 T cell receptor beta chains were all read from a single sample in a study of vaccination and CD4 T cells after COVID-19. Stated treatment: roughly 10-day PBMC culture with coronavirus spike peptide pools or control peptides (ViraFEST assay). Cultured CD4+ T-cell DNA underwent Oncomine TCR Beta short-read sequencing. TCRdb itself ran the PCR reads through MiXCR, one entry per CDR3 protein. Seen here are more than 9,500 distinct CDR3 sequences, 45% to 65% observed once, and the top ten hold 26%. These receptors' targets are unknown. Input material: CD4+ T cells from blood, cultured in vitro. Source of these receptors: a human donor who had recovered from COVID-19.

The J gene is TRBJ2-5, the V gene TRBV20-1; 7 bases align to TRBD2. The junction had 17 bases not matched to a gene; V was cut back by 0 bases and J by 4 bases. The CDR3 sequence is 18 residues long. Germline assignment: CDR1 DFQATT and CDR2 SNEGSKA (reference sequence). The CDR3 nucleotides are TGCAGTGCTAGAGATGGCGGAGGGAGGGCCGCCTTTTTAGAGACCCAGTACTTC. It encodes CSARDGGGRAAFLETQYF.

This clonotype has a handful of counts. The chain links TRBV25-1 to TRBJ2-3; D is unresolved. V lost 8 bases and J lost 14, with 17 bases in between. Per germline, CDR1 MGHDK and CDR2 SYGVNS. This CDR3 has 11 residues. The CDR3 bases are TGTGCCAGCTCCTCCGTGTTCAAAACGTATTTT. Translated: CASSSVFKTYF.

This clonotype was found a few times. The rearrangement links TRBV2 to TRBJ1-1, with D perhaps matching TRBD1 (5 bases). V was trimmed by 1 base and J by 10 bases, leaving 13 bases between them. This CDR3 spans 13 amino acids. In germline, CDR1 is SNHLY, CDR2 FYNNEI. The CDR3 spells CASSEGGTGGAFF. The CDR3 region has the DNA TGTGCCAGCAGTGAAGGAGGCACGGGGGGAGCTTTCTTT.

The chain links TRBV20-1 to TRBJ1-1, with D uncertain. Trimming pared 1 base from V and 2 bases from J, leaving 8 bases between. The CDR3 length is 13 residues. The germline CDR1 and CDR2 sequences are DFQATT and SNEGSKA (reference sequence). CDR3 DNA sequence: TGCAGTGCTAGAGCTGATTCTAACACTGAAGCTTTCTTT. This sequence encodes CSARADSNTEAFF.

The chain joins TRBV9 to TRBJ1-3, with D maybe TRBD1 (6 bases). This CDR3 region has 16 residues. From germline, CDR1 is SGDLS and CDR2 YYNGEE. Trimming pared 3 bases from V and 2 bases from J, leaving 15 bases between. For the CDR3, the DNA is TGTGCCAGCAGCGCCCTGCGGGGGCCCACTGGAAACACCATATATTTT. Protein: CASSALRGPTGNTIYF.

The chain employs TRBV6-1 and TRBJ1-5; 9 bases are a match to TRBD1. The trim removed 10 bases at V and 5 bases at J, leaving 18 bases unmatched. The CDR3 length is 17 residues. Germline CDR1 reads MNHNS; CDR2 reads SASEGT. The CDR3 nucleotides are TGTGCCACCAACAGGGGGCCGTCCTCGATAGGCGATCAGCCCCAGCATTTT. It yields the protein CATNRGPSSIGDQPQHF.

The chain has TRBV6-5 and TRBJ2-7, with 8 nucleotides matching TRBD1. In germline, CDR1 is MNHEY, CDR2 SVGAGI. This CDR3 has 15 residues. The ends lost 0 bases at V and 2 bases at J; junction bases unmatched: 3. CDR3 sequence (DNA): TGTGCCAGCAGTTACTCCGACAGGGGAACCTACGAGCAGTACTTC. This translates into CASSYSDRGTYEQYF.

The chain couples TRBV2 to TRBJ2-7; 9 bases map to TRBD1. In germline, CDR1 is SNHLY, CDR2 FYNNEI. The CDR3 is 16 amino acids. V lost 8 bases, J lost 3 bases, and 14 bases stayed unmatched. The CDR3 reads CASGTPRDRVNYEQYF. The CDR3 DNA follows: TGTGCCAGCGGCACACCCCGGGACAGGGTAAACTACGAGCAGTACTTC. The full variable domain, its missing parts supplied by reference TRBV2 and TRBJ2-7, is EPEVTQTPSHQVTQMGQEVILRCVPISNHLYFYWYRQILGQKVEFLVSFYNNEISEKSEIFDDQFSVERPDGSNFTLKIRSTKLEDSAMYFCASGTPRDRVNYEQYFGPGTRLTVT.

This clonotype was observed a few times. This chain links TRBV7-3 with TRBJ2-2, with D hard to call. CDR3 size: 13 residues. V gave up 2 bases and J gave up 13 bases, with 14 bases separating them. CDR1 is SGHTA, CDR2 FQGTGA, per germline. The chain's CDR3 is CASSLSPNTRLFF. As DNA, the CDR3 is TGTGCCAGCAGCTTATCTCCGAACACCAGGCTGTTTTTT.

This clonotype was detected a few times. The V and J genes are TRBV2 and TRBJ1-1, with TRBD1 as a possible D gene (6 bases). The CDR3 totals 14 residues. Trimming removed 7 bases at V and 4 bases at J, with 16 bases between. Germline V gene lookup returns CDR1 SNHLY and CDR2 FYNNEI. CDR3 protein: CASIMEGGITEAFF. For the CDR3, the DNA is TGTGCCAGCATTATGGAGGGGGGCATCACTGAAGCTTTCTTT.

J is TRBJ1-2 and V is TRBV6-1; 7 bases match TRBD1. The CDR3 runs 13 residues. Losses at the gene ends were 6 bases for V and 8 bases for J; bases not matched to a gene: 9. Germline V CDR1 and CDR2: MNHNS, SASEGT. DNA of the CDR3: TGTGCCAGCAGCGCACGGACAGGCCGCGGCTACACCTTC. It translates to CASSARTGRGYTF.

The sample holds a few counts of this clonotype. The chain carries TRBV7-2 and TRBJ2-7, with 9 bases matching TRBD1. The CDR3 covers 15 residues. V shed 2 bases and J 3 bases; nucleotides not matched to a gene: 5. CDR1 is SGHTA and CDR2 is FQGNSA in the germline V gene. DNA of the CDR3: TGTGCCAGCAGCTTAATACGGACAGGGGTCTACGAGCAGTACTTC. As protein: CASSLIRTGVYEQYF.

V and J are TRBV29-1 and TRBJ1-2; 10 positions match TRBD1. The CDR3 has 13 amino acids. With 4 bases clipped from V and 8 bases from J, the junction kept 7 bases outside the gene matches. CDR1 is SQVTM and CDR2 is ANQGSEA in the germline V gene. CDR3 region: CSVGWDRGYGYTF. CDR3 DNA: TGCAGCGTTGGATGGGACAGGGGTTACGGCTACACCTTC.

The V call is TRBV9, the J call TRBJ1-1, with D uncertain. Trimming left V 4 bases short and J 1 base short, with 11 bases between. The length of the CDR3 is 14 residues. Looked up from germline, CDR1 is SGDLS and CDR2 is YYNGEE. The CDR3 protein is CASSPGRRNTEAFF. The CDR3 DNA sequence: TGTGCCAGCAGCCCTGGACGGCGGAACACTGAAGCTTTCTTT. The variable domain in full, completed from reference TRBV9 and TRBJ1-1, reads DSGVTQTPKHLITATGQRVTLRCSPRSGDLSVYWYQQSLDQGLQFLIQYYNGEERAKGNILERFSAQQFPDLHSELNLSSLELGDSALYFCASSPGRRNTEAFFGQGTRLTVV.

This clonotype was seen more than once but under ten times. CDR3 residues: CATSRDPRPPQTPQHF. In nucleotides, the CDR3 is TGTGCCACCAGCAGAGATCCACGACCACCTCAGACGCCCCAGCATTTT. The genes are TRBV15 and TRBJ1-5; no reliable D call. The V end lost 0 bases, the J end lost 9 bases, and 18 bases lay between the germline ends. Germline-derived CDR1 and CDR2 are LNHNV and YYDKDF (reference sequence). CDR3 length: 16 amino acids.

The rearrangement links TRBV7-3 to TRBJ2-3; D unclear. CDR1 SGHTA and CDR2 FQGTGA come from the germline V gene. The ends were cut back, 2 bases at V and 5 bases at J, with 14 bases in the middle. This CDR3 spans 15 amino acids. CDR3 residues: CASSLGQPTGDTQYF. The CDR3 nucleotides read TGTGCCAGCAGCTTAGGCCAGCCTACGGGAGATACGCAGTATTTT.

V is TRBV7-8 and J is TRBJ1-3; 10 nucleotides agree with TRBD1. The V gene's germline CDR1 is SGHVS and CDR2 FQNEAQ. V dropped 1 base and J dropped 6; count of bases not matched to a gene: 3. This CDR3 is built from 15 residues. This CDR3 is CASSLVGTGENTIYF. The CDR3 nucleotides read TGTGCCAGCAGCTTAGTTGGGACAGGGGAAAACACCATATATTTT.

V gene TRBV27 combines with J gene TRBJ2-4; D may match TRBD1 or TRBD2 (6 bases each). The CDR3 is 19 amino acids. Trimming pared 6 bases from V and 0 bases from J, leaving 24 bases between. Germline V lookup: CDR1 MNHEY, CDR2 SMNVEV (reference sequence). In DNA form, the CDR3 reads TGTGCCAGCAGACCAACCTACAGGGTAGCGGAACTAGCCAAAAACATTCAGTACTTC. It is translated as CASRPTYRVAELAKNIQYF.

The chain has TRBV20-1 and TRBJ2-1, with TRBD1 matching 10 bases. Per the germline V gene, CDR1 is DFQATT and CDR2 is SNEGSKA (reference sequence). The J segment lost 3 bases and the V segment lost 5 bases, leaving 10 bases of the junction unmatched. CDR3 length: 16 amino acids. The CDR3: CSALDPRDRGYNEQFF. The CDR3 region has the DNA TGCAGTGCTCTAGACCCCCGGGACAGGGGCTACAATGAGCAGTTCTTC.

The V and J genes are TRBV5-1 and TRBJ2-2, with 9 positions matching TRBD1. The trim removed 4 bases at V and 5 bases at J, leaving 3 bases unmatched. CDR3 size: 14 residues. In germline, CDR1 is SGHRS, CDR2 YFSETQ. For the CDR3, the DNA is TGCGCCAGCAGCGGGGGGACAGGGACCGGGGAGCTGTTTTTT. The encoded protein is CASSGGTGTGELFF.